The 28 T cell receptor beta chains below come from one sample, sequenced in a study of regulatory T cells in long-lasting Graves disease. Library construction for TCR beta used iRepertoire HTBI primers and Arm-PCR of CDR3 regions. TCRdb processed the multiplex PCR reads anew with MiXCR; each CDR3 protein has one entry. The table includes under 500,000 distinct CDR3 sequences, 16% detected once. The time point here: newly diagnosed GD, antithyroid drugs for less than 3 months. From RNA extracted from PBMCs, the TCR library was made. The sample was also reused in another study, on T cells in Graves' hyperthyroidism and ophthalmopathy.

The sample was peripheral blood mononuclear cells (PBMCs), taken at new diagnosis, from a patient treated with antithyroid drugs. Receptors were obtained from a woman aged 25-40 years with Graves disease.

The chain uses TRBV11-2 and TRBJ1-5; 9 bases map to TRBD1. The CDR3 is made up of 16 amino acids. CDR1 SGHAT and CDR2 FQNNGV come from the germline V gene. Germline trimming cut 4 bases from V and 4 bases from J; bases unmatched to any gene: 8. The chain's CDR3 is CASSSFPGQGNQPQHF. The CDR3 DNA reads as TGTGCCAGCAGCTCTTTTCCGGGACAGGGAAATCAGCCCCAGCATTTT.

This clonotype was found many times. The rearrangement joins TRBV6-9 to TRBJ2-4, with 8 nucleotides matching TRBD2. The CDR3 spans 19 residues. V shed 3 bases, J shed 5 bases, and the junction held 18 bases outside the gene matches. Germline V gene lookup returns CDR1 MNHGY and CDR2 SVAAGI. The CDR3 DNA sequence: TGTGCCAGCAGTTACCCCAAGGCCGGGAGGGTTATCGCAGAAAACATTCAGTACTTC. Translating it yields CASSYPKAGRVIAENIQYF.

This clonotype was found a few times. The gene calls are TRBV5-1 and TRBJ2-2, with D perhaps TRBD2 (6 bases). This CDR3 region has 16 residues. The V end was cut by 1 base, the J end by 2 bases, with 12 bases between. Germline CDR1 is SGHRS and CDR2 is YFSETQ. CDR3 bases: TGCGCCAGCAGCTTGCAGGGAGGTATTAACACCGGGGAGCTGTTTTTT. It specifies CASSLQGGINTGELFF.

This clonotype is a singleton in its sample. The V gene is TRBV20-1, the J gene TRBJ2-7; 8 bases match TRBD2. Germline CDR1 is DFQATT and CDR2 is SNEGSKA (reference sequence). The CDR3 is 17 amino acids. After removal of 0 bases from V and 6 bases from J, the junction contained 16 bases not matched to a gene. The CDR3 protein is CSARDRPRAAGVREQYF. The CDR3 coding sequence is TGCAGTGCTAGAGATCGCCCTCGTGCAGCGGGAGTGCGCGAGCAGTACTTC.

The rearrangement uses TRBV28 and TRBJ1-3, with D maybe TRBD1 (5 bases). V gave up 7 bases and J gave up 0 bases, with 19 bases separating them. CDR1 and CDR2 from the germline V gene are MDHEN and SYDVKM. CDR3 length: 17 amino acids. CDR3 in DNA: TGTGCCAGCATGGGACCCGGACAACCGCGCTCTGGAAACACCATATATTTT. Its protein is CASMGPGQPRSGNTIYF.

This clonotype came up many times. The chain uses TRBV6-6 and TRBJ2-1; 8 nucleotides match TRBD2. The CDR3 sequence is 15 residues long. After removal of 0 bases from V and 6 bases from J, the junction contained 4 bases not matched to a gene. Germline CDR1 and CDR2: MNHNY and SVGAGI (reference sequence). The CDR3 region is CASSYSGLAGNEQFF. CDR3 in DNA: TGTGCCAGCAGTTACTCGGGGCTAGCGGGCAATGAGCAGTTCTTC.

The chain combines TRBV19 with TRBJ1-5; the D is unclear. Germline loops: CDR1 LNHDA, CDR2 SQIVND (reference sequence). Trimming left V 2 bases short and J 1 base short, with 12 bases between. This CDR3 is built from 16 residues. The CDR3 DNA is TGTGCCAGTAGTATACGGGGTGAAGGGAGCAATCAGCCCCAGCATTTT. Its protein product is CASSIRGEGSNQPQHF.

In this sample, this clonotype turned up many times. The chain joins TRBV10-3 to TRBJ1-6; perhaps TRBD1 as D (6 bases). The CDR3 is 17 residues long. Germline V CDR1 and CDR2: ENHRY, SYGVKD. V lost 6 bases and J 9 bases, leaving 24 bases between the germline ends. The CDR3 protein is CAIRDFMTGRNGSPLHF. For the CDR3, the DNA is TGTGCCATCAGGGATTTTATGACAGGCCGTAATGGTTCACCCCTCCACTTT.

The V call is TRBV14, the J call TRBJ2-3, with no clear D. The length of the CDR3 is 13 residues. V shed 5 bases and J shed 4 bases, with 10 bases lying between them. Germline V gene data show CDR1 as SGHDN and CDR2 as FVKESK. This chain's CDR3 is CASSTPVADTQYF. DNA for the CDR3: TGTGCCAGCAGCACACCCGTCGCAGATACGCAGTATTTT.

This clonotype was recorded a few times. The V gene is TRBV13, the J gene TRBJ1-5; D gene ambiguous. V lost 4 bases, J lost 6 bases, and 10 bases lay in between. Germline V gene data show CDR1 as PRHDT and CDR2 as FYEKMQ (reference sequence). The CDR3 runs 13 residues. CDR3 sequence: CASSSQWGQPQHF. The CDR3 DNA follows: TGTGCCAGCAGCTCTCAGTGGGGTCAGCCCCAGCATTTT.

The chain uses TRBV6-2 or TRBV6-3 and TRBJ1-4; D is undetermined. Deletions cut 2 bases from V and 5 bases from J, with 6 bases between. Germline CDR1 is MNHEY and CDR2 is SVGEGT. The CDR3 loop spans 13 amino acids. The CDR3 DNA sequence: TGTGCCAGCAGTTACAGGTTAAATGAAAAACTGTTTTTT. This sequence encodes CASSYRLNEKLFF.

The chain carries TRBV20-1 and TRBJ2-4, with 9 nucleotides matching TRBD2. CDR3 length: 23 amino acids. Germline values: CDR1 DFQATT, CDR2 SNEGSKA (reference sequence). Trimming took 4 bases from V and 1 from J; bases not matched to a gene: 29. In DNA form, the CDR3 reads TGCAGTGCTAAATACTACGCGGGAGGGCCAGTCGGGGCTATTACAAATGCCAAAAACATTCAGTACTTC. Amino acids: CSAKYYAGGPVGAITNAKNIQYF.

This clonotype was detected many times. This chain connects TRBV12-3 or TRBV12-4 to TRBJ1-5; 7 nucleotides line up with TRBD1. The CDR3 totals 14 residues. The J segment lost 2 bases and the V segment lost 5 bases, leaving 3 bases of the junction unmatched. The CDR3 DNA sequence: TGTGCCAGCAGTCCCGACAGGGGCAATCAGCCCCAGCATTTT. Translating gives CASSPDRGNQPQHF.

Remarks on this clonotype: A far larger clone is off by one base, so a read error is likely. The CDR3 sequence: CASSEMRGAIMNTEAFF. In DNA, the CDR3 is TGTGCCAGCAGTGAAATGCGGGGGGCCATCATGAACACTGAAGCTTTCTTT. V is TRBV6-2 or TRBV6-3 and J is TRBJ1-1, with D perhaps TRBD1 (6 bases). The germline CDR1 and CDR2 sequences are MNHEY and SVGEGT. This CDR3 has 17 residues. V lost 5 bases and J lost 0, with 19 bases in between.

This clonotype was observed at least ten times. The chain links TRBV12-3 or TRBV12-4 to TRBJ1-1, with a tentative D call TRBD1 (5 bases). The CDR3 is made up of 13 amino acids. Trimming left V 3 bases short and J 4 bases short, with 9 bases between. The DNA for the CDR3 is TGTGCCAGCAGTTTTCGGGGCCTCACTGAAGCTTTCTTT. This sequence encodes CASSFRGLTEAFF.

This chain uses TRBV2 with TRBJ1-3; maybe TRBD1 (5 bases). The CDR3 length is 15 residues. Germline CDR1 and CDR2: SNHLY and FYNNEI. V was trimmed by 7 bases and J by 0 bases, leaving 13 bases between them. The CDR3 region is CASIQDGDSGNTIYF. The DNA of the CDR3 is TGTGCCAGCATACAGGACGGGGACTCTGGAAACACCATATATTTT.

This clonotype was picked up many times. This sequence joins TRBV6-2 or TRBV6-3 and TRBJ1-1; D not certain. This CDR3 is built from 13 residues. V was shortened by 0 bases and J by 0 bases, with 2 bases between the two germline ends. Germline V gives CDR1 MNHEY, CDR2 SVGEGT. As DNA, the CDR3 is TGTGCCAGCAGTTACTCAGTGAACACTGAAGCTTTCTTT. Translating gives CASSYSVNTEAFF.

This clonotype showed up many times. The CDR3 DNA reads TGTGCCAGCAGCTTTGGTGGACAGGATGGCTACACCTTC. This gives the protein CASSFGGQDGYTF. The genes are TRBV7-8 and TRBJ1-2; 7 bases fit TRBD1. J lost 6 bases, V lost 3 bases, and 4 bases had no gene match. CDR3 length: 13 residues. Germline values: CDR1 SGHVS, CDR2 FQNEAQ.

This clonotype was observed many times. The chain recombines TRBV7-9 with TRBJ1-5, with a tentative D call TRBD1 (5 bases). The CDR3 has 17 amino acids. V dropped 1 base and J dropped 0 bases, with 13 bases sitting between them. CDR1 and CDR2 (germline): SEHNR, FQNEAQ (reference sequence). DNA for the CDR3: TGTGCCAGCAGCTTAGTCGGCAGGGAGTTTAGCAATCAGCCCCAGCATTTT. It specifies CASSLVGREFSNQPQHF.

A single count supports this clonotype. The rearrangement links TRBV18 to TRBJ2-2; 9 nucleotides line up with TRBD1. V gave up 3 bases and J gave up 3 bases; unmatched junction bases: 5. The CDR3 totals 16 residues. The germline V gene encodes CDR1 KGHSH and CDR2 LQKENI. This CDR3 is CASSPPGQGHTGELFF. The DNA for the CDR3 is TGTGCCAGCTCACCTCCGGGACAGGGTCACACCGGGGAGCTGTTTTTT.

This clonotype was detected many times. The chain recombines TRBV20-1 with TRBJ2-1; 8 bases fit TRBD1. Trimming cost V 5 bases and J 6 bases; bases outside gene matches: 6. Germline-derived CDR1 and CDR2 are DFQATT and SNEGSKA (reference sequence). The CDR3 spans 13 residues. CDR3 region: CSARTGQGNEQFF. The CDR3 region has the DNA TGCAGTGCTCGGACAGGGCAGGGCAATGAGCAGTTCTTC.

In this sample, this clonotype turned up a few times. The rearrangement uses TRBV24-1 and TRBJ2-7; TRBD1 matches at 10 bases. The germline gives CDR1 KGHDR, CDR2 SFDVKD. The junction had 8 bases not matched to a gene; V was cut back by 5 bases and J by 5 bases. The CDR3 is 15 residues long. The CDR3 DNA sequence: TGTGCCACCAGTGCCGCCGGACAGGGGGTGCACGAGCAGTACTTC. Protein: CATSAAGQGVHEQYF.

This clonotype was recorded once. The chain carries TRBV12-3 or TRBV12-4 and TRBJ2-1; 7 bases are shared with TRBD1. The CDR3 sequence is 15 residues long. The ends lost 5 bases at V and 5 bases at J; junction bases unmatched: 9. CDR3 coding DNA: TGTGCCAGCAGTCTATCAAGACAGGGAAACAATGAGCAGTTCTTC. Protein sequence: CASSLSRQGNNEQFF.

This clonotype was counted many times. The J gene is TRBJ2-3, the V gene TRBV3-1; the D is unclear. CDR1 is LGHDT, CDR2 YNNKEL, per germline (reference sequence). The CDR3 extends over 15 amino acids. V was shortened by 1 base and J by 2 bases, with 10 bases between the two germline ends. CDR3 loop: CASSQVIGNTDTQYF. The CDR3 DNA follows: TGTGCCAGCAGCCAAGTCATCGGAAACACAGATACGCAGTATTTT.

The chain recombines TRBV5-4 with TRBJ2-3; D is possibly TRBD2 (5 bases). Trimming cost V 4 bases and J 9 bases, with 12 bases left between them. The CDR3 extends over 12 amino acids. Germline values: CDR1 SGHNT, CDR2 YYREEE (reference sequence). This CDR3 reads CASSAAAGTQYF. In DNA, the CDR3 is TGTGCCAGCAGCGCAGCGGCTGGGACGCAGTATTTT. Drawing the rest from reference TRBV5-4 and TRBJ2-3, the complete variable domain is ETGVTQSPTHLIKTRGQQVTLRCSSQSGHNTVSWYQQALGQGPQFIFQYYREEENGRGNFPPRFSGLQFPNYSSELNVNALELDDSALYLCASSAAAGTQYFGPGTRLTVL.

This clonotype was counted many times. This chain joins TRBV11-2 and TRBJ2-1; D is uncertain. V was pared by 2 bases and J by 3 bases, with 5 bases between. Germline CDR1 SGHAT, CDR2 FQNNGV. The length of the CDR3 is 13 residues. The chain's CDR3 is CASSLTVYNEQFF. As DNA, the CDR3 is TGTGCCAGCAGCTTAACGGTCTACAATGAGCAGTTCTTC. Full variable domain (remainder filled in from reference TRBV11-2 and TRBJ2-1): EAGVAQSPRYKIIEKRQSVAFWCNPISGHATLYWYQQILGQGPKLLIQFQNNGVVDDSQLPKDRFSAERLKGVDSTLKIQPAKLEDSAVYLCASSLTVYNEQFFGPGTRLTVL.

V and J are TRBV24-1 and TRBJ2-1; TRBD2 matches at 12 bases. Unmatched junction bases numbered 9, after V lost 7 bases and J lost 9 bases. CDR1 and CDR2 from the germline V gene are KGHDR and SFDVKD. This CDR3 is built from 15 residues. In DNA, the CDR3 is TGTGCCACCAGGACTAGCGGGAGCCGGGGCAGTGAGCAGTTCTTC. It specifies CATRTSGSRGSEQFF.

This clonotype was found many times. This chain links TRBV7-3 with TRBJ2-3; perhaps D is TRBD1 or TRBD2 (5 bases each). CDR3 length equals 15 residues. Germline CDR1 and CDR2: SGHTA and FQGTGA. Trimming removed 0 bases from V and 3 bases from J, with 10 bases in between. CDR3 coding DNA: TGTGCCAGCAGCTTAACGGGGGAAGTGACAGATACGCAGTATTTT. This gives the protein CASSLTGEVTDTQYF.